This entry lists 6 T cell receptor beta chains sequenced from one sample in a study of shared clonotypes between healthy human individuals (TCRdb year 2020). Libraries came from the immunoSEQ multiplex PCR assay. TCRdb obtained this table from immuneACCESS and retained in-frame rearrangements with V and J assigned. These tables miss some clones; where compared with another copy, unresolved V genes account for less than half of the shortfall, and the remainder is unexplained. Within this sample are approximately 440,000 clones, with around 77% of them counted one time only. The biggest ten clones account for 12% of the sample. The sequenced material came from PBMCs. These receptors were obtained from a woman in her forties in good health. Some clones in this sample may be carry-over from other donors' samples.

The genes are TRBV6-5 and TRBJ2-2; 11 positions agree with TRBD1. The J segment lost 7 bases and the V segment lost 4 bases, leaving 5 bases of the junction unmatched. This CDR3 has 15 amino acids. Germline CDR1 is MNHEY and CDR2 is SVGAGI. The DNA for the CDR3 is TGTGCCAGCAGTTGGGGACAGGGGGTGTTCGGGGAGCTGTTTTTT. Translating it yields CASSWGQGVFGELFF.

The V call is TRBV5-3, the J call TRBJ2-7; D is unresolved. TRBV5-3 is an ORF, and what it does is uncertain. The CDR3 loop spans 14 amino acids. Trimming pared 4 bases from V and 6 bases from J, leaving 17 bases between. Here the CDR3 reads CARSPSLSGREQYF. The CDR3 coding sequence is TGTGCCAGAAGCCCCTCCTTATCCGGGCGCGAGCAGTACTTC.

The CDR3 loop reads CASSLGGDTDTQYF. The CDR3 DNA is TGTGCCAGCAGCTTGGGGGGGGACACAGATACGCAGTATTTT. The chain has TRBV5-4 and TRBJ2-3, with D possibly matching TRBD2 (6 bases). CDR1 is SGHNT and CDR2 is YYREEE in the germline V gene (reference sequence). The CDR3 spans 14 residues. V gave up 0 bases and J gave up 2 bases, with 7 bases separating them.

Of note for this clone: With only one base between it and a far larger clone, this is likely a read error. The rearrangement joins TRBV28 to TRBJ2-1, with TRBD1 matching over 11 bases. The CDR3 sequence is 15 residues long. Trimming took 3 bases from V and 9 from J; bases not matched to a gene: 7. Germline V gene sequence: CDR1 MDHEN, CDR2 SYDVKM. The CDR3 is CASSLGQGVRSEQFF. The DNA of the CDR3 is TGTGCCAGCAGTTTGGGACAGGGGGTAAGAAGTGAGCAGTTCTTC.

About this clone itself: A far larger clone is just one base off, so this is likely a read error. This chain connects TRBV5-4 to TRBJ2-7; D tentatively fits TRBD1 or TRBD2 (5 bases each). Germline V gives CDR1 SGHNT, CDR2 YYREEE (reference sequence). CDR3 length equals 14 residues. The CDR3 reads CVSSLGDGAYEQYF. The CDR3 DNA sequence: TGTGTCAGCAGCTTAGGGGACGGAGCCTACGAGCAGTACTTC.

Turning to this clone: Other DNA sequences in this sample translate to the same CDR3. This chain joins TRBV5-1 and TRBJ2-1; no reliable D call. Germline loops: CDR1 SGHRS, CDR2 YFSETQ. The CDR3 covers 13 residues. Trimming took 0 bases from V and 4 from J, leaving 5 bases between them. The CDR3 loop reads CASSLDTYNEQFF. The DNA for the CDR3 is TGCGCCAGCAGCTTGGACACTTACAATGAGCAGTTCTTC.